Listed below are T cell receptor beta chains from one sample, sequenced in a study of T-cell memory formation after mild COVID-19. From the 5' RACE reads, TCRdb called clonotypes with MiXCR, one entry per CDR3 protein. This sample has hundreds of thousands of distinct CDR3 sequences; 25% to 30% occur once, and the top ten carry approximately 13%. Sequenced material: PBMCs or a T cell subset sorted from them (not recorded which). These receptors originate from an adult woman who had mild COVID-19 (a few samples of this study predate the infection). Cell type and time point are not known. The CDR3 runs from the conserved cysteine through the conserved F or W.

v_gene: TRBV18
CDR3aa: CASSLVRNQPQHF

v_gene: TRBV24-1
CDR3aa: CATSDLSDRVLNEQFF

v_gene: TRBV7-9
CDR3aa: CASSPGQVSGNTIYF

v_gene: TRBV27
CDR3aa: CASSLDLRTGVYYGYTF

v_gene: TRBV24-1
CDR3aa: CATSGNSAGELFF

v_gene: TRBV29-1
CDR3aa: CSVEVDRGKTQYF

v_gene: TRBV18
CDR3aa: CASSQGQFEQYF

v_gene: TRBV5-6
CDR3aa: CASSLTGDGEQYF

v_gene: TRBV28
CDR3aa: CASSFSRQGRETQYF

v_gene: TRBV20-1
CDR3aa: CSARENRGTFTDTQYF

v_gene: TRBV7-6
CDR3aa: CASSTRTGLDEQFF

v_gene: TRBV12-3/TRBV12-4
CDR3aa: CASLKGGSNTGELFF

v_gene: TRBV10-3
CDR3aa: CAISESQSWNTEAFF

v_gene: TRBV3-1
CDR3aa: CASSQVESSAAEQFF

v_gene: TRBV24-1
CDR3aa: CATSDRSDITDTQYF

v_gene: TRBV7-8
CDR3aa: CASSLVATADTQYF

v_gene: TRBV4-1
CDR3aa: CASSQEGGMNPNPFF

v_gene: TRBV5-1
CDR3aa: CASSVTGTGGRYGYTF

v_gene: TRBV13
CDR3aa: CASSSTTGGSYNEQFF

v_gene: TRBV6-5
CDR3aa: CASSYSEGKDTQYF

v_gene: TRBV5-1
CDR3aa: CASSLDPGREAFF

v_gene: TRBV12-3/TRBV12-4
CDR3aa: CASSLRGLAGGEQETQYF

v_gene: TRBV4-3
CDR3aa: CASSQVPLSGDTQYF

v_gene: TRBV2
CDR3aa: CASKAVSGTSRNEQFF

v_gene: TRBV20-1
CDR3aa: CSASLGTGLHSGANVLTF

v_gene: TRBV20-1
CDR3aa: CSARVGGYEQYF

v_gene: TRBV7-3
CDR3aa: CASSGTSGAEQFF

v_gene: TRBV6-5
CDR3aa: CASSYSRRGQGYTF

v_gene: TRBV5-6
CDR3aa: CASSLTGADAEAFF

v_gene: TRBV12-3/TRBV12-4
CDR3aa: CASGGGGGLTEAFF

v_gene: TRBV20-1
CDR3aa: CSVQRPSTDTQYF

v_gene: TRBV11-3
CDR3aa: CASSLGSTGGETQYF

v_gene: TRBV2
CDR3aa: CASIRGSGVNTEAFF

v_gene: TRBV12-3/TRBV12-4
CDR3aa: CASSWTGYTEAFF

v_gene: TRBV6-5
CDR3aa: CASRRGTDGYTF

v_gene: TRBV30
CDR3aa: CAWGDRGHLQPQHF

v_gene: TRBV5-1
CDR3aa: CASSLGTNPRYF

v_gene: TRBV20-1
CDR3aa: CSARGQGASIILNTEAFF

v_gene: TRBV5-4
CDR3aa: CASSLEGPMNGEQYF

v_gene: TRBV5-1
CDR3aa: CASNRVGGDTQYF

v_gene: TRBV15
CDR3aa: CATSSPFGGQETQYF

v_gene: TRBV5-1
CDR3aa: CASRSPGTGGDGYTF

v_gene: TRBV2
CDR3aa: CASSERAGTYYEQYF

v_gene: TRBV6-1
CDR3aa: CASSGLAGQYGQYF

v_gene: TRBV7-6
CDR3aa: CASSLGIEGYEQYF

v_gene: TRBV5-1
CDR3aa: CASSGERGAYEQYF

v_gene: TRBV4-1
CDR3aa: CASSQGLMRGYTF

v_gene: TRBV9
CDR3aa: CASSVGGGSRYEQFF

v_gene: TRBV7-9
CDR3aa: CASSSGLAGVGETQYF

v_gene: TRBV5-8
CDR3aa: CASSTGQGAIGETQYF

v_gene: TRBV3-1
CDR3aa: CASSFAKTGYGYTF

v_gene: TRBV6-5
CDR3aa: CASRTGDYGYTF

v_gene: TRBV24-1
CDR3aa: CATSDHNQPQHF